One and the same sample provided the 15 T cell receptor beta chains below, sequenced in a study of beta chain features in type 1 diabetes. Sequencing targeted expressed TCRB transcripts, as all isolated RNA had been reverse transcribed. Measured with immunoSEQ multiplex PCR; TCRdb has only the in-frame clones, and not every one. The table shows about 360,000 clones, with about 12% occurring only once. Specimen: naive CD4+ T cells from blood. The receptors originated from a man aged 18 to 35 in good health.

This clone was picked up a small number of times. The CDR3 reads CASSLTGGTDTQYF. Written as DNA, the CDR3 is TGTGCCAGCAGCTTGACCGGGGGCACAGATACGCAGTATTTT. The chain carries TRBV7-2 and TRBJ2-3; D possibly corresponds to TRBD2 (5 bases). The germline V gene has CDR1 SGHTA and CDR2 FQGNSA. The CDR3 consists of 14 residues. Trimming took off 3 bases at V and 1 base at J, with 8 bases between the two ends.

This clone was picked up a small number of times. The chain is built from TRBV5-1 and TRBJ1-4, with D possibly being TRBD1 (5 bases). The CDR3 runs to 15 residues. Trimming removed 3 bases from V and 5 bases from J, with 14 bases in between. The germline CDR1 and CDR2 sequences are SGHRS and YFSETQ. CDR3 residues: CASSSTTALNEKLFF. In DNA form, the CDR3 reads TGCGCCAGCAGCTCAACGACAGCCCTAAATGAAAAACTGTTTTTT.

This rearrangement joins TRBV11-2 to TRBJ2-3, with 10 positions matching TRBD2. Germline CDR1 and CDR2: SGHAT and FQNNGV. V was pared by 1 base and J by 0 bases, with 10 bases of the junction left unmatched. The CDR3 length is 19 residues. Here the CDR3 reads CASSLGIIPAGGSTDTQYF. The CDR3 DNA reads TGTGCCAGCAGCTTAGGTATTATCCCAGCGGGGGGGAGCACAGATACGCAGTATTTT. Drawing the rest from reference TRBV11-2 and TRBJ2-3, the complete variable domain is EAGVAQSPRYKIIEKRQSVAFWCNPISGHATLYWYQQILGQGPKLLIQFQNNGVVDDSQLPKDRFSAERLKGVDSTLKIQPAKLEDSAVYLCASSLGIIPAGGSTDTQYFGPGTRLTVL.

This clone was detected a few times. The J gene is TRBJ2-5, the V gene TRBV13, with 9 bases lining up with TRBD1. Germline V CDR1 and CDR2: PRHDT, FYEKMQ (reference sequence). V lost 0 bases to trimming and J lost 1 base; unmatched junction nucleotides: 0. The CDR3 spans 15 residues. CDR3 in amino acids: CASSLGQGAQETQYF. As DNA, the CDR3 is TGTGCCAGCAGCTTAGGACAGGGGGCCCAAGAGACCCAGTACTTC.

The V call is TRBV5-4, the J call TRBJ2-2; TRBD2 matches 15 bases. J lost 6 bases, V lost 4 bases, and 4 bases had no gene match. CDR3 length: 16 amino acids. CDR1 and CDR2 (germline): SGHNT, YYREEE (reference sequence). In DNA, the CDR3 is TGTGCCAGCAGCCCTGGGACTAGCGGGAGGTCCGGGGAGCTGTTTTTT. As protein: CASSPGTSGRSGELFF.

V gene TRBV9 combines with J gene TRBJ2-1; 13 positions agree with TRBD2. Germline trimming cut 8 bases from V and 4 bases from J; bases unmatched to any gene: 6. Germline values: CDR1 SGDLS, CDR2 YYNGEE. CDR3 length: 15 amino acids. The CDR3 spells CASGRTSGSYNEQFF. CDR3 nucleotides: TGTGCCAGTGGGAGGACTAGCGGGAGTTACAATGAGCAGTTCTTC.

This chain connects TRBV19 to TRBJ1-5; possible D gene TRBD1, 6 bases. Deletions cut 3 bases from V and 2 bases from J, with 14 bases between. This CDR3 is 16 amino acids long. The germline V gene has CDR1 LNHDA and CDR2 SQIVND (reference sequence). The CDR3: CASSIQGKSGNQPQHF. In DNA, the CDR3 is TGTGCCAGTAGTATCCAGGGGAAAAGCGGCAATCAGCCCCAGCATTTT. Full variable domain (remainder filled in from reference TRBV19 and TRBJ1-5): DGGITQSPKYLFRKEGQNVTLSCEQNLNHDAMYWYRQDPGQGLRLIYYSQIVNDFQKGDIAEGYSVSREKKESFPLTVTSAQKNPTAFYLCASSIQGKSGNQPQHFGDGTRLSIL.

The V gene is TRBV5-4, the J gene TRBJ2-1, with TRBD2 matching 7 bases. Germline CDR1 is SGHNT and CDR2 is YYREEE (reference sequence). With V trimmed by 1 base and J by 2 bases, 12 bases remained unmatched. This CDR3 spans 18 amino acids. The CDR3 bases are TGTGCCAGCAGCTTGAGGGCTAGCGGCCGGGGAACCTACAATGAGCAGTTCTTC. Amino acid sequence: CASSLRASGRGTYNEQFF.

Remarks on this clone: Because the CDR3 is missing its conserved closing phenylalanine or tryptophan, this is likely a read error. The chain uses TRBV4-2 and TRBJ1-2; 8 nucleotides agree with TRBD1. Trimming removed 6 bases from V and 4 bases from J; junction bases left unmatched: 10. This CDR3 region has 15 residues. The germline gives CDR1 LGHNA, CDR2 YNFKEQ. In DNA form, the CDR3 reads TGTGCCAGCAGGATGACAGGGGCAACGTTCTATGGCTACACCCTC. Translation: CASRMTGATFYGYTL.

This clone was detected a few times. V usage is TRBV5-1 and J usage is TRBJ1-1; 8 bases line up with TRBD1. The V and J ends lost 4 bases and 4 bases, in that order; junction bases with no gene match: 6. CDR1 and CDR2 (germline): SGHRS, YFSETQ. The CDR3 is 14 residues long. In nucleotides, the CDR3 is TGCGCCAGCAGCACCGGACAGGGAGGCACTGAAGCTTTCTTT. It yields the protein CASSTGQGGTEAFF. The full variable domain, in which reference TRBV5-1 and TRBJ1-1 provide the parts outside the CDR3, is KAGVTQTPRYLIKTRGQQVTLSCSPISGHRSVSWYQQTPGQGLQFLFEYFSETQRNKGNFPGRFSGRQFSNSRSEMNVSTLELGDSALYLCASSTGQGGTEAFFGQGTRLTVV.

This clone was counted a few times. The genes are TRBV7-2 and TRBJ2-7, with TRBD2 matching over 7 bases. Germline values: CDR1 SGHTA, CDR2 FQGNSA. Trimming took 3 bases from V and 7 from J; bases not matched to a gene: 15. The CDR3 consists of 16 residues. CDR3 DNA: TGTGCCAGCAGCTTCGGCCTGGCGGGAGTTCGGGGAGAGCAGTACTTC. It translates to CASSFGLAGVRGEQYF.

There are a few counts of this clone. The chain combines TRBV28 with TRBJ2-7; 14 bases align to TRBD2. V lost 4 bases to trimming and J lost 7 bases; unmatched junction nucleotides: 9. The germline V gene has CDR1 MDHEN and CDR2 SYDVKM. The CDR3 length is 16 residues. The CDR3 is CASSYQGLAGVGEQYF. CDR3 nucleotide sequence: TGTGCCAGCAGTTACCAGGGACTAGCGGGAGTAGGGGAGCAGTACTTC.

Only a few counts were recorded for this clone. The rearrangement joins TRBV7-2 to TRBJ2-6; D not certain. Germline loops: CDR1 SGHTA, CDR2 FQGNSA. The germline V and J ends were trimmed by 6 bases and 0 bases, with 6 bases remaining between them. The CDR3 sequence is 14 residues long. The CDR3 here is CASRQNSGANVLTF. Here the CDR3 DNA reads TGTGCCAGCAGGCAGAACTCTGGGGCCAACGTCCTGACTTTC. Full variable domain (missing parts from reference TRBV7-2 and TRBJ2-6): GAGVSQSPSNKVTEKGKDVELRCDPISGHTALYWYRQSLGQGLEFLIYFQGNSAPDKSGLPSDRFSAERTGGSVSTLTIQRTQQEDSAVYLCASRQNSGANVLTFGAGSRLTVL.

The chain combines TRBV29-1 with TRBJ1-1, with 7 bases fitting TRBD1. V shed 6 bases and J 4 bases; nucleotides not matched to a gene: 11. Germline V CDR1 and CDR2: SQVTM, ANQGSEA. The CDR3 totals 14 residues. CDR3 in DNA: TGCAGCGTCACCAACCCATCAGGGGGCACTGAAGCTTTCTTT. It translates to CSVTNPSGGTEAFF.

The V and J genes are TRBV28 and TRBJ2-2; maybe TRBD1 (6 bases). V lost 6 bases and J 6 bases, leaving 14 bases between the germline ends. Per the germline V gene, CDR1 is MDHEN and CDR2 is SYDVKM. The length of the CDR3 is 14 residues. CDR3: CASSNLQGSGELFF. The CDR3 DNA is TGTGCCAGCAGCAACTTACAGGGTTCCGGGGAGCTGTTTTTT.